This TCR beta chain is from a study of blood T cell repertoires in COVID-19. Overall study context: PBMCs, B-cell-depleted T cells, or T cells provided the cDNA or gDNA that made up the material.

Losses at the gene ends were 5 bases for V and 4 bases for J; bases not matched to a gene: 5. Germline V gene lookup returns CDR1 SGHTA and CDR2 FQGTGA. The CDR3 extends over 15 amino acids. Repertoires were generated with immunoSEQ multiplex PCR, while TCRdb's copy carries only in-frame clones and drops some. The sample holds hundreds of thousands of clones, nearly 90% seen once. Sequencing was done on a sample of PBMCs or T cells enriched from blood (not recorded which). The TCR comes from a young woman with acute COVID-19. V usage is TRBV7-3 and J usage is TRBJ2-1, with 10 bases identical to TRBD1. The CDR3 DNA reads TGTGCCAGCAGCCCGACAGGGGGCAATTACAATGAGCAGTTCTTC. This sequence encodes CASSPTGGNYNEQFF.